This entry describes one TCR beta chain. Per germline, CDR1 LNHDA and CDR2 SQIVND (reference sequence). With V trimmed by 2 bases and J by 9 bases, 5 bases remained unmatched. CDR3 length: 14 amino acids. The data were obtained in a study of blood T cell repertoires in COVID-19. Study background: Samples of COVID-19 (acute and convalescent) were obtained from the United States, Italy and Spain. PBMCs, B-cell-depleted T cells, or T cells were the source of the cDNA or gDNA that made up the material.

The Seattle patients joined while their infection was active and were tracked longitudinally afterward. Original handling: Amplified reference gene primers provided the basis for estimating nucleated cell counts. The method was immunoSEQ multiplex PCR; TCRdb's version includes in-frame clones alone and lacks a portion of them. V, J and clone size are those of that table, while D and trimming were read from the DNA. Of 360,000 or so clones detected, over 85% appear once; the ten largest clones hold 3.9%. V usage is TRBV19 and J usage is TRBJ2-1; TRBD2 agrees at 9 bases. Sequencing used peripheral blood. The TCR sequence derives from an older woman with COVID-19, enrolled during active disease. This CDR3 reads CASSISLAGTEQFF. The DNA of the CDR3 is TGTGCCAGTAGTATATCCCTAGCGGGGACTGAGCAGTTCTTC.